This TCR beta chain was profiled in a study of T cell responses to AZD1222 COVID-19 vaccine. Clones were read by immunoSEQ multiplex PCR, and TCRdb kept only the in-frame ones, dropping some. Of some 280,000 clones detected, roughly 93% appear once; the ten largest clones hold approximately 0.52%. Deletions cut 1 base from V and 8 bases from J, with 8 bases between. From germline, CDR1 is LGHNA and CDR2 YNFKEQ. CDR3 length equals 12 residues. The source material was peripheral blood, sampled 28 days after the second AZD1222 dose. This clonotype originated in an adult who received the AZD1222 COVID-19 vaccine. This chain connects TRBV4-2 to TRBJ1-1; D is ambiguous. In nucleotides, the CDR3 is TGTGCCAGCAGCCAAGGTCGGTGGGAAGCTTTCTTT. Protein product: CASSQGRWEAFF.